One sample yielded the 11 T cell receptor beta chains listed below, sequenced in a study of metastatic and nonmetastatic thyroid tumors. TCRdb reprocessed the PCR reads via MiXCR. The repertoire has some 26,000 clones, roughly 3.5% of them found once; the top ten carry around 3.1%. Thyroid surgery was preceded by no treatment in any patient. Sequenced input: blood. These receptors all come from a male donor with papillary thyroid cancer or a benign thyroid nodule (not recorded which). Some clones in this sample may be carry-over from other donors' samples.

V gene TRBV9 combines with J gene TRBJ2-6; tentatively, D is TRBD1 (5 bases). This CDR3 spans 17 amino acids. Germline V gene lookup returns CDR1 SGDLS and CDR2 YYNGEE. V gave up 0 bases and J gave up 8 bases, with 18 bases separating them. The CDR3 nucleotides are TGTGCCAGCAGCGTAGGGACAAATACTGGAGTAACCAACGTCCTGACTTTC. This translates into CASSVGTNTGVTNVLTF.

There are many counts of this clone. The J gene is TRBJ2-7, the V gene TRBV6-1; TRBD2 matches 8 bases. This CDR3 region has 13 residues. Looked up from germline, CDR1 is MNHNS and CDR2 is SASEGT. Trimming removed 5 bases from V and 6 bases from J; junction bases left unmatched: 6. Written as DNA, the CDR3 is TGTGCCAGCAGTTGGCTAGCGGGTGCCGAGCAGTACTTC. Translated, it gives CASSWLAGAEQYF.

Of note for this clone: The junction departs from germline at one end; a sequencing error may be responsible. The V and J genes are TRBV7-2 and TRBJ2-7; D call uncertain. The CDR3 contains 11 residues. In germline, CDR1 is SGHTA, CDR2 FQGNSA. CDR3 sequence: CASTSSYDQYF. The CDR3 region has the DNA TGTGCCAGCACCTCATCCTACGATCAGTACTTC.

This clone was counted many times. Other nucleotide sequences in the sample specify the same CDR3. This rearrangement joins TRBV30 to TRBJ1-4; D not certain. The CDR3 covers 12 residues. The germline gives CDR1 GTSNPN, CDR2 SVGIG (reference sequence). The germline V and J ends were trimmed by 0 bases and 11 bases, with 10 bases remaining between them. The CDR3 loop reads CAWSVNDGKLFF. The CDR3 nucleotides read TGTGCCTGGAGTGTAAACGACGGGAAACTGTTTTTT.

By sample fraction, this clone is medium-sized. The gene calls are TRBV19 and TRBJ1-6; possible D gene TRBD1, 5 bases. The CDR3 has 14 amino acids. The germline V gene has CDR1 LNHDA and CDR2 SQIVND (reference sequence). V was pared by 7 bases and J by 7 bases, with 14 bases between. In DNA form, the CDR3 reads TGTGCCAGTACCCACGGACACCTCAATTCACCCCTCCACTTT. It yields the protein CASTHGHLNSPLHF.

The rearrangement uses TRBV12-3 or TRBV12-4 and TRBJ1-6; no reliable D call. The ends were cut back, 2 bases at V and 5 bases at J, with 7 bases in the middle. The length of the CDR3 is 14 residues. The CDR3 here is CASSLRRDNSPLHF. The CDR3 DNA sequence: TGTGCCAGCAGTTTAAGGCGGGATAATTCACCCCTCCACTTT.

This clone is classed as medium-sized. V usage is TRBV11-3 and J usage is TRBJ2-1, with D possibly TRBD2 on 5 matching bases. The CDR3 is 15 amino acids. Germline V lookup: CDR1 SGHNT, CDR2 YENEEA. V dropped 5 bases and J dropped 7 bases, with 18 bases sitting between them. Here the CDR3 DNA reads TGTGCCAGCAGCCCCCGGGGAGAGGGTGGAAATGAGCAGTTCTTC. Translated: CASSPRGEGGNEQFF.

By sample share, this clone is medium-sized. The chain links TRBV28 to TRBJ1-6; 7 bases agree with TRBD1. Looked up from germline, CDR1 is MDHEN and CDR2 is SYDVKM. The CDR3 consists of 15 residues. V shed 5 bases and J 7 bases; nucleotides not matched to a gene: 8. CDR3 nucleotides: TGTGCCAGCAGTACCCGACAGGGCAGAAATTCACCCCTCCACTTT. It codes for CASSTRQGRNSPLHF.

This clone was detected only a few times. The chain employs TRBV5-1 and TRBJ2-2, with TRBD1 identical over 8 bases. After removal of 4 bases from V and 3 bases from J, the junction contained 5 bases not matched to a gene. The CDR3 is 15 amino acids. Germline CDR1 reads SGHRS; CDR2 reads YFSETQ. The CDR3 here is CASSPGQGYTGELFF. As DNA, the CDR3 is TGCGCCAGCAGCCCAGGACAGGGCTACACCGGGGAGCTGTTTTTT. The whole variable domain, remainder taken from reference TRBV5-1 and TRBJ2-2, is KAGVTQTPRYLIKTRGQQVTLSCSPISGHRSVSWYQQTPGQGLQFLFEYFSETQRNKGNFPGRFSGRQFSNSRSEMNVSTLELGDSALYLCASSPGQGYTGELFFGEGSRLTVL.

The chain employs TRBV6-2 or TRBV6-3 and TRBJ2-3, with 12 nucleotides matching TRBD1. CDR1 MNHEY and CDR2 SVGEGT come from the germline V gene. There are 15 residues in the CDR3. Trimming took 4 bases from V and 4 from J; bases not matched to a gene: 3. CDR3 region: CASSSGTGGPDTQYF. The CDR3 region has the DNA TGTGCCAGCAGTTCGGGGACAGGGGGCCCAGATACGCAGTATTTT.

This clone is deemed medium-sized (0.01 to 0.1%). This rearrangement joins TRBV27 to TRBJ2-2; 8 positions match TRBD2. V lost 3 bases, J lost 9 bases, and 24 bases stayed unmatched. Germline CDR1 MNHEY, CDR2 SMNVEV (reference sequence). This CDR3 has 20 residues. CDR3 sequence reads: CASSLNRTFSLAGPPRELFF. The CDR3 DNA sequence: TGTGCCAGCAGTTTGAACAGGACTTTCTCCCTAGCGGGTCCACCCAGGGAGCTGTTTTTT.